Listed here are 31 T cell receptor beta chains from one sample, sequenced in a study of identical twins. From the 5' RACE reads, TCRdb called clonotypes with MiXCR, one entry per CDR3 protein. This table holds around 680,000 distinct CDR3 sequences, approximately 9% found once. These sequences were also reported in another study, on yellow fever vaccine responses in identical twins.

Sequencing input: PBMCs. Receptors originate from a woman between 18 and 29 years old in good health.

This clonotype has only a few counts. The chain links TRBV27 to TRBJ2-1, with 10 bases identical to TRBD2. J was trimmed by 7 bases and V by 1 base; bases with no gene match: 4. CDR1 is MNHEY, CDR2 SMNVEV, per germline (reference sequence). The CDR3 has 15 residues. CDR3 residues: CASSLFPSGRNEQFF. The CDR3 DNA reads TGTGCCAGCAGTTTATTCCCTAGCGGGAGAAATGAGCAGTTCTTC.

This clonotype was seen ten or more times. The J gene is TRBJ2-2, the V gene TRBV4-3; perhaps TRBD2 as D (6 bases). Per germline, CDR1 LGHNA and CDR2 YSLEER. V lost 4 bases, J lost 5 bases, and 20 bases lay in between. The CDR3 consists of 17 residues. CDR3 DNA: TGCGCCAGCAGCCTACACCTGACGGGAGTACGTACCGGGGAGCTGTTTTTT. It encodes CASSLHLTGVRTGELFF.

The chain has TRBV27 and TRBJ2-7; D is possibly TRBD2 (7 bases). Germline V CDR1 and CDR2: MNHEY, SMNVEV (reference sequence). Trimming cost V 7 bases and J 7 bases, with 17 bases left between them. CDR3 size: 13 residues. The CDR3 protein is CASNGGGSGEQYF. The CDR3, as DNA: TGTGCCAGCAACGGGGGCGGGAGCGGTGAGCAGTACTTC.

This clonotype was seen a few times. The DNA of the CDR3 is TGTGCCAGCAGTTTAATGGTATCTGACGGGCCCTACGAGCAGTACTTC. It yields the protein CASSLMVSDGPYEQYF. This sequence joins TRBV27 and TRBJ2-7; D gene uncertain. V was clipped by 2 bases and J by 2 bases, with 16 bases between them. There are 16 residues in the CDR3. Germline CDR1 reads MNHEY; CDR2 reads SMNVEV (reference sequence).

This clonotype was observed a few times. The V and J genes are TRBV27 and TRBJ2-5; 9 bases match TRBD2. From germline, CDR1 is MNHEY and CDR2 SMNVEV (reference sequence). The CDR3 has 15 residues. The V segment lost 2 bases and the J segment 9 bases; nucleotides outside the gene matches: 10. This chain's CDR3 is CASSLEGLAGRSQYF. CDR3 DNA sequence: TGTGCCAGCAGTTTAGAGGGGCTAGCGGGGAGGTCCCAGTACTTC.

The chain is built from TRBV20-1 and TRBJ2-3; unclear D gene. CDR1 DFQATT and CDR2 SNEGSKA come from the germline V gene (reference sequence). The V end lost 2 bases, the J end lost 2 bases, and 2 bases lay between the germline ends. The CDR3 runs to 11 residues. The chain's CDR3 is CSARYTDTQYF. CDR3 bases: TGCAGTGCTAGATACACAGATACGCAGTATTTT.

The V gene is TRBV5-8, the J gene TRBJ2-1; unclear D gene. V lost 0 bases and J 2 bases, leaving 9 bases between the germline ends. This CDR3 region has 15 residues. Germline V gene lookup returns CDR1 SGHTS and CDR2 YDEGEE. The CDR3 DNA reads as TGTGCCAGCAGCTTGGGTCCGGACCCCTACAATGAGCAGTTCTTC. Residues: CASSLGPDPYNEQFF.

V usage is TRBV11-2 and J usage is TRBJ2-3; D may match TRBD1 or TRBD2 (5 bases each). The germline gives CDR1 SGHAT, CDR2 FQNNGV. The CDR3 has 18 residues. V was pared by 4 bases and J by 2 bases, with 22 bases between. The CDR3 coding sequence is TGTGCCAGCAGCTCCGAGGGAAGTCCGGGACCCAACACAGATACGCAGTATTTT. This codes for CASSSEGSPGPNTDTQYF.

This clonotype occurred many times. The chain uses TRBV5-1 and TRBJ2-2; 11 positions match TRBD2. Germline values: CDR1 SGHRS, CDR2 YFSETQ. This CDR3 has 16 amino acids. The ends lost 2 bases at V and 7 bases at J; junction bases unmatched: 7. CDR3 DNA sequence: TGCGCCAGCAGCTTTTCTAGCGGGAGGCTCAACGGGGAGCTGTTTTTT. This gives the protein CASSFSSGRLNGELFF.

This CDR3 is CASKGTGDSYNSPLHF. The CDR3 coding sequence is TGTGCCAGTAAGGGTACAGGGGATTCCTATAATTCACCCCTCCACTTT. The chain uses TRBV19 and TRBJ1-6, with 7 bases lining up with TRBD1. The germline gives CDR1 LNHDA, CDR2 SQIVND (reference sequence). The CDR3 runs 16 residues. V lost 7 bases, J lost 1 base, and 7 bases stayed unmatched. Together with reference TRBV19 and TRBJ1-6, the CDR3 gives the full variable domain: DGGITQSPKYLFRKEGQNVTLSCEQNLNHDAMYWYRQDPGQGLRLIYYSQIVNDFQKGDIAEGYSVSREKKESFPLTVTSAQKNPTAFYLCASKGTGDSYNSPLHFGNGTRLTVT.

J is TRBJ2-3 and V is TRBV6-2 or TRBV6-3, with 10 bases identical to TRBD2. V shed 2 bases and J 4 bases; nucleotides not matched to a gene: 9. The germline CDR1 and CDR2 sequences are MNHEY and SVGEGT. The CDR3 sequence is 17 residues long. The CDR3 DNA reads TGTGCCAGCAGTTACCCATCTAGCGGGAGCAACTCAGATACGCAGTATTTT. This gives the protein CASSYPSSGSNSDTQYF.

This rearrangement joins TRBV5-8 to TRBJ2-5, with D perhaps TRBD2 (6 bases). The germline gives CDR1 SGHTS, CDR2 YDEGEE. The CDR3 runs to 13 residues. Trimming took 2 bases from V and 5 from J, leaving 10 bases between them. The CDR3 here is CASSFLGRETQYF. The CDR3 DNA follows: TGTGCCAGCAGCTTTTTGGGGAGGGAGACCCAGTACTTC.

J is TRBJ2-7 and V is TRBV10-3, with unresolved D. The germline V gene has CDR1 ENHRY and CDR2 SYGVKD. This CDR3 spans 11 amino acids. V lost 3 bases and J lost 5, with 5 bases in between. The CDR3 DNA is TGTGCCATCAGTGATTGGGACGAGCAGTACTTC. This gives the protein CAISDWDEQYF.

The V call is TRBV18, the J call TRBJ2-3; D is unresolved. Germline-derived CDR1 and CDR2 are KGHSH and LQKENI. This CDR3 is built from 14 residues. With 2 bases removed from V and 2 bases from J, the gap between germline ends came to 8 bases. The CDR3 nucleotides read TGTGCCAGCTCACCAGGCTATTTCACAGATACGCAGTATTTT. Encoded protein: CASSPGYFTDTQYF.

The V and J genes are TRBV7-9 and TRBJ2-7; D possibly uses TRBD1 or TRBD2 (6 bases each). CDR3 length: 15 amino acids. Germline loops: CDR1 SEHNR, CDR2 FQNEAQ (reference sequence). The V gene lost 4 bases and the J gene lost 2 bases, with 15 bases spanning the gap. CDR3 nucleotide sequence: TGTGCCAGCAGCTCACAGGGTGGCGGGACCTACGAGCAGTACTTC. This gives the protein CASSSQGGGTYEQYF.

The genes are TRBV28 and TRBJ2-4; D unresolved. This CDR3 is built from 13 residues. Per the germline V gene, CDR1 is MDHEN and CDR2 is SYDVKM. V gave up 8 bases and J gave up 0 bases, with 8 bases separating them. In DNA form, the CDR3 reads TGTGCCAGCCGCGACCTAGCCAAAAACATTCAGTACTTC. Its protein product is CASRDLAKNIQYF. Full variable domain (remainder filled in from reference TRBV28 and TRBJ2-4): DVKVTQSSRYLVKRTGEKVFLECVQDMDHENMFWYRQDPGLGLRLIYFSYDVKMKEKGDIPEGYSVSREKKERFSLILESASTNQTSMYLCASRDLAKNIQYFGAGTRLSVL.

This clonotype was seen more than once but under ten times. This rearrangement joins TRBV7-2 to TRBJ1-3; D remains ambiguous. CDR3 length equals 16 residues. Per germline, CDR1 SGHTA and CDR2 FQGNSA. Trimming took 0 bases from V and 6 from J, leaving 15 bases between them. The CDR3 region is CASSLAQSLQLNTIYF. CDR3 bases: TGTGCCAGCAGCTTAGCGCAATCACTGCAGCTAAACACCATATATTTT.

The chain links TRBV28 to TRBJ2-2; tentative D call: TRBD2 (6 bases). The CDR3 is 18 amino acids. From germline, CDR1 is MDHEN and CDR2 SYDVKM. V was cut by 7 bases and J by 1 base, with 22 bases left in between. The CDR3 DNA reads as TGTGCCAGCAACCTTATCCCCAGGAGGGACGGGAACACCGGGGAGCTGTTTTTT. Residues: CASNLIPRRDGNTGELFF.

This clonotype was counted between two and nine times. The chain uses TRBV5-1 and TRBJ2-7; 8 nucleotides line up with TRBD1. Germline V gene sequence: CDR1 SGHRS, CDR2 YFSETQ. CDR3 length: 15 amino acids. Trimming cost V 1 base and J 4 bases; bases outside gene matches: 7. The CDR3 protein is CASSLTGGGGYEQYF. As DNA, the CDR3 is TGCGCCAGCAGCTTGACAGGGGGAGGAGGTTACGAGCAGTACTTC.

This clonotype turned up a few times. The gene calls are TRBV7-9 and TRBJ1-2; D not certain. The CDR3 is made up of 15 amino acids. Per the germline V gene, CDR1 is SEHNR and CDR2 is FQNEAQ (reference sequence). V lost 5 bases and J 6 bases, leaving 19 bases between the germline ends. In nucleotides, the CDR3 is TGTGCCAGCAGCCTTGCAGCCCGCGGCGACCATGGCTACACCTTC. This sequence encodes CASSLAARGDHGYTF.

In this sample, this clonotype turned up a few times. A junction boundary mismatches the germline segment, possibly from a read error. The rearrangement joins TRBV14 to TRBJ2-1, with D possibly being TRBD2 (6 bases). CDR3 length: 17 amino acids. Germline CDR1 and CDR2: SGHDN and FVKESK. In DNA form, the CDR3 reads TGTGCCAGCAGCCAAACAACTCATCGCTTTGGGGGGACGGGGGTAATCTTC. It is translated as CASSQTTHRFGGTGVIF.

The chain combines TRBV20-1 with TRBJ1-1; D is uncertain. The V gene lost 0 bases and the J gene lost 1 base, with 6 bases spanning the gap. The CDR3 consists of 13 residues. The germline V gene has CDR1 DFQATT and CDR2 SNEGSKA (reference sequence). The CDR3 region has the DNA TGCAGTGCTAGAGACGTGGGGAACACTGAAGCTTTCTTT. Translation: CSARDVGNTEAFF.

The sample holds many counts of this clonotype. The V call is TRBV12-3 or TRBV12-4, the J call TRBJ2-1, with 10 positions matching TRBD1. The V segment lost 8 bases and the J segment 5 bases; nucleotides outside the gene matches: 12. This CDR3 has 16 residues. The CDR3: CASLPTGGNIHNEQFF. For the CDR3, the DNA is TGTGCCAGCCTTCCGACAGGGGGCAATATTCACAATGAGCAGTTCTTC.

This clonotype has a count of ten or more. The chain is built from TRBV11-2 and TRBJ2-3; D may be TRBD1 (6 bases). Trimming cost V 2 bases and J 0 bases, with 18 bases left between them. The CDR3 totals 18 residues. Germline V gene data show CDR1 as SGHAT and CDR2 as FQNNGV. The CDR3 DNA reads TGTGCCAGCAGCTTAAGTTTAGGGACATCCTTGAGCACAGATACGCAGTATTTT. Translated: CASSLSLGTSLSTDTQYF.

This clonotype has a single count. The V call is TRBV12-3 or TRBV12-4, the J call TRBJ1-1, with a possible D match to TRBD1 (6 bases). Trimming took 1 base from V and 5 from J, leaving 17 bases between them. The CDR3 is 16 amino acids. CDR3 in DNA: TGTGCCAGCAGTTTAGTAACGGGGGCAGGGCGTACTGAAGCTTTCTTT. Amino acids: CASSLVTGAGRTEAFF.

The genes are TRBV6-6 and TRBJ2-1; D possibly corresponds to TRBD2 (6 bases). V dropped 6 bases and J dropped 8 bases, with 14 bases sitting between them. Germline V gene lookup returns CDR1 MNHNY and CDR2 SVGAGI (reference sequence). This CDR3 region has 13 residues. The CDR3 loop reads CASRPGERYEQFF. As DNA, the CDR3 is TGTGCCAGCAGGCCGGGGGAGAGGTATGAGCAGTTCTTC.

The J gene is TRBJ2-1, the V gene TRBV20-1; 11 bases match TRBD2. Germline trimming cut 3 bases from V and 7 bases from J; bases unmatched to any gene: 14. In germline, CDR1 is DFQATT, CDR2 SNEGSKA (reference sequence). The length of the CDR3 is 17 residues. DNA for the CDR3: TGCAGTGCTAGTCTTTTAGCGGGAGGGCCGGGGTTAAATGAGCAGTTCTTC. The encoded protein is CSASLLAGGPGLNEQFF.

At least ten counts were recorded for this clonotype. The chain couples TRBV25-1 to TRBJ2-7; D not resolved. Germline CDR1 and CDR2: MGHDK and SYGVNS. Deletions cut 4 bases from V and 3 bases from J, with 13 bases between. CDR3 size: 14 residues. In DNA form, the CDR3 reads TGTGCCAGCAGTGTCAAGGGATCCGGCTACGAGCAGTACTTC. Its protein is CASSVKGSGYEQYF.

V is TRBV7-2 and J is TRBJ2-7, with 7 bases lining up with TRBD2. V lost 4 bases, J lost 5 bases, and 11 bases stayed unmatched. CDR1 is SGHTA and CDR2 is FQGNSA in the germline V gene. The CDR3 is made up of 15 amino acids. CDR3 sequence: CASSSRKTSSHEQYF. CDR3 bases: TGTGCCAGCAGCTCTCGAAAGACTAGCAGCCACGAGCAGTACTTC.

In this sample, this clonotype turned up many times. V is TRBV10-3 and J is TRBJ2-2; 11 nucleotides match TRBD1. Germline CDR1 reads ENHRY; CDR2 reads SYGVKD. CDR3 length equals 15 residues. V was clipped by 7 bases and J by 3 bases; unmatched bases: 4. CDR3 in DNA: TGTGCCATCACCCGGGGACAGGGGGACACCGGGGAGCTGTTTTTT. This encodes CAITRGQGDTGELFF.

This clonotype was observed a few times. Here the CDR3 DNA reads TGCAGTGCTAGACGACCCGACAGGTGGGAGACCCAGTACTTC. Translating it yields CSARRPDRWETQYF. The rearrangement uses TRBV20-1 and TRBJ2-5, with a tentative D call TRBD1 (6 bases). This CDR3 region has 14 residues. The V end lost 2 bases, the J end lost 5 bases, and 15 bases lay between the germline ends. The germline CDR1 and CDR2 sequences are DFQATT and SNEGSKA (reference sequence).